Listed below are T cell receptor beta chains from one sample, sequenced in a study of neurological immune-mediated disorders. TCRdb re-called the 5' RACE reads with MiXCR, one entry per CDR3 protein. In the table there are roughly 39,000 distinct CDR3 sequences, less than 9% of which are singletons. The material sequenced was CD4+ T cells from blood. The origin of the receptors is a man in his forties or fifties in good health. The CDR3 runs from the conserved cysteine through the conserved F or W. D genes are given only for firm matches. Clone size, where shown, is once, few, many, or a class for clones that have expanded.

V gene: TRBV6-1
clone size: many
J gene: TRBJ2-1
D gene: TRBD2
CDR3 protein: CASSDPAGYNEQFF
CDR3 DNA: TGTGCCAGCAGTGATCCAGCGGGATACAATGAGCAGTTCTTC

V gene: TRBV9
clone size: many
J gene: TRBJ2-6
D gene: .
CDR3 protein: CASSLSSGANVLTF
CDR3 DNA: TGTGCCAGCAGTCTCAGCTCTGGGGCCAACGTCCTGACTTTC

V gene: TRBV30
clone size: .
J gene: TRBJ1-5
D gene: .
CDR3 protein: CAWRLNSNQPQHF
CDR3 DNA: TGTGCCTGGAGACTGAATAGCAATCAGCCCCAGCATTTT

V gene: TRBV20-1
clone size: many
J gene: TRBJ2-1
D gene: .
CDR3 protein: CSASPLEAELYNEQFF
CDR3 DNA: TGCAGTGCTAGCCCCCTTGAGGCGGAGCTCTACAATGAGCAGTTCTTC

V gene: TRBV29-1
clone size: many
J gene: TRBJ1-4
D gene: .
CDR3 protein: CSVEGTRGEKLFF
CDR3 DNA: TGCAGCGTTGAGGGGACGAGGGGAGAAAAACTGTTTTTT

V gene: TRBV6-2/TRBV6-3
clone size: many
J gene: TRBJ2-3
D gene: .
CDR3 protein: CASSRDLLDTQYF
CDR3 DNA: TGTGCCAGCAGCCGGGACCTTCTGGATACGCAGTATTTT

V gene: TRBV5-5
clone size: medium-sized
J gene: TRBJ2-5
D gene: TRBD2
CDR3 protein: CASTLAGKETQYF
CDR3 DNA: TGTGCCAGCACCTTAGCGGGAAAAGAGACCCAGTACTTC

V gene: TRBV21-1
clone size: many
J gene: TRBJ2-7
D gene: .
CDR3 protein: CASSKNGTAYEQYF
CDR3 DNA: TGTGCCAGCAGCAAAAACGGAACGGCCTACGAGCAGTACTTC

V gene: TRBV5-6
clone size: many
J gene: TRBJ2-1
D gene: .
CDR3 protein: CASSPRWGGYNEQFF
CDR3 DNA: TGTGCCAGCAGCCCTCGTTGGGGAGGCTACAATGAGCAGTTCTTC

V gene: TRBV6-2/TRBV6-3
clone size: many
J gene: TRBJ2-7
D gene: .
CDR3 protein: CASSLPGHAYEQYF
CDR3 DNA: TGTGCCAGCAGTCTTCCGGGACATGCCTACGAGCAGTACTTC

V gene: TRBV20-1
clone size: many
J gene: TRBJ2-3
D gene: .
CDR3 protein: CSGQRSTDTQYF
CDR3 DNA: TGCAGTGGCCAGCGTAGCACAGATACGCAGTATTTT

V gene: TRBV5-1
clone size: many
J gene: TRBJ2-3
D gene: .
CDR3 protein: CASRLSSEDTQYF
CDR3 DNA: TGCGCCAGCAGGTTATCTAGCGAAGATACGCAGTATTTT

V gene: TRBV28
clone size: many
J gene: TRBJ2-6
D gene: .
CDR3 protein: CASKAGDNSGANVLTF
CDR3 DNA: TGTGCCAGCAAGGCGGGGGACAACTCTGGGGCCAACGTCCTGACTTTC

V gene: TRBV5-1
clone size: many
J gene: TRBJ2-7
D gene: .
CDR3 protein: CASSLSAGSYEQYF
CDR3 DNA: TGCGCCAGCAGCTTGTCAGCGGGCTCCTACGAGCAGTACTTC

V gene: TRBV12-3/TRBV12-4
clone size: many
J gene: TRBJ2-1
D gene: .
CDR3 protein: CASSLRGAGQYNEQFF
CDR3 DNA: TGTGCCAGCAGTTTAAGGGGGGCAGGTCAATACAATGAGCAGTTCTTC

V gene: TRBV18
clone size: many
J gene: TRBJ1-2
D gene: TRBD1
CDR3 protein: CASSRDRGYGYTF
CDR3 DNA: TGTGCCAGCTCACGCGACAGGGGCTATGGCTACACCTTC

V gene: TRBV20-1
clone size: many
J gene: TRBJ1-5
D gene: .
CDR3 protein: CSASRGNRGNQPQHF
CDR3 DNA: TGCAGTGCTAGTCGCGGCAACCGGGGCAATCAGCCCCAGCATTTT

V gene: TRBV5-1
clone size: many
J gene: TRBJ2-7
D gene: .
CDR3 protein: CASSLVGGGEQYF
CDR3 DNA: TGCGCCAGCAGCTTGGTTGGAGGGGGCGAGCAGTACTTC

V gene: TRBV5-1
clone size: many
J gene: TRBJ2-7
D gene: .
CDR3 protein: CASSLRRGGDEQYF
CDR3 DNA: TGCGCCAGCAGCTTGCGGCGGGGCGGCGACGAGCAGTACTTC

V gene: TRBV28
clone size: many
J gene: TRBJ2-1
D gene: .
CDR3 protein: CASNWRSTGEQFF
CDR3 DNA: TGTGCCAGCAACTGGAGGAGTACGGGCGAGCAGTTCTTC